These 20 T cell receptor beta chains were all obtained from the same sample, sequenced in a study of blood T cell repertoires in COVID-19. TCRdb's table, derived via immunoSEQ multiplex PCR, lists solely in-frame clones and lacks some. The table records more than 300,000 clones, 87% of them present only once. Sequenced sample: peripheral blood. Every receptor here comes from a woman aged 25 to 39 with COVID-19, enrolled during active disease.

The chain recombines TRBV3-1 (or the pseudogene TRBV3-2) with TRBJ2-1, with 10 bases that match TRBD2. The V and J ends lost 2 bases and 9 bases, in that order; junction bases with no gene match: 7. The length of the CDR3 is 15 residues. Per germline, CDR1 LGHDT and CDR2 YNNKEL (reference sequence). This CDR3 reads CASSQKREGRSEQFF. In DNA, the CDR3 is TGTGCCAGCAGCCAAAAGCGGGAGGGCCGAAGTGAGCAGTTCTTC.

This clone was found a few times. J is TRBJ1-1 and V is TRBV7-8; D call uncertain. V dropped 5 bases and J dropped 5 bases, with 12 bases sitting between them. This CDR3 has 13 residues. The germline CDR1 and CDR2 sequences are SGHVS and FQNEAQ. The CDR3 DNA follows: TGTGCCAGCAGCCGTATCGACATGACTGAAGCTTTCTTT. Translating gives CASSRIDMTEAFF.

V gene TRBV28 combines with J gene TRBJ1-5; 8 nucleotides align to TRBD1. The germline V gene encodes CDR1 MDHEN and CDR2 SYDVKM. J lost 2 bases, V lost 6 bases, and 6 bases had no gene match. The length of the CDR3 is 15 residues. CDR3 residues: CASRSPTGGNQPQHF. The CDR3 nucleotides are TGTGCCAGCAGATCGCCGACAGGGGGCAATCAGCCCCAGCATTTT.

The genes are TRBV6-2 or TRBV6-3 and TRBJ1-1; D is uncertain. Germline V gene data show CDR1 as MNHEY and CDR2 as SVGEGT. Deletions cut 0 bases from V and 3 bases from J, with 11 bases between. The CDR3 is 15 residues long. The CDR3: CASSYSRAQDTEAFF. The CDR3 coding sequence is TGTGCCAGCAGTTACTCGAGGGCGCAGGACACTGAAGCTTTCTTT.

The V call is TRBV19, the J call TRBJ1-2; 8 bases are shared with TRBD1. Germline values: CDR1 LNHDA, CDR2 SQIVND (reference sequence). The CDR3 loop spans 14 amino acids. Trimming took 1 base from V and 8 from J; bases not matched to a gene: 6. The CDR3 DNA follows: TGTGCCAGTAGTATAGCTGACAGGGGAGGAGGCTACACCTTC. Translated, it gives CASSIADRGGGYTF.

V and J are TRBV2 and TRBJ2-7; no clear D gene. This CDR3 is 15 amino acids long. From germline, CDR1 is SNHLY and CDR2 FYNNEI. The ends were cut back, 0 bases at V and 7 bases at J, with 16 bases in the middle. In DNA, the CDR3 is TGTGCCAGCAGTGAAGCGCTTACTACCCTCGGGGAGCAGTACTTC. This codes for CASSEALTTLGEQYF.

The V gene is TRBV7-3, the J gene TRBJ2-3; D not resolved. This CDR3 has 14 amino acids. Germline lookup yields CDR1 SGHTA and CDR2 FQGTGA. Trimming left V 1 base short and J 0 bases short, with 5 bases between. CDR3 bases: TGTGCCAGCAGCTTAAAAGCTAGCACAGATACGCAGTATTTT. As protein: CASSLKASTDTQYF.

With regard to this clone: The junction and the germline gene differ at one end; a read error may be behind it. The chain uses TRBV7-7 and TRBJ2-5, with D maybe TRBD1 (6 bases). This CDR3 comprises 15 residues. Looked up from germline, CDR1 is SSHAT and CDR2 is FNYEAQ (reference sequence). This chain's CDR3 is CASSPLGGQRETQYF. In DNA form, the CDR3 reads TGTGCTAGCAGCCCCCTAGGGGGACAAAGAGAGACCCAGTACTTC.

The J gene is TRBJ1-2, the V gene TRBV6-1, with TRBD1 identical over 9 bases. J gave up 6 bases and V 1 base, and 3 bases lay outside the gene matches. Germline V gene sequence: CDR1 MNHNS, CDR2 SASEGT. The CDR3 extends over 14 amino acids. CDR3: CASSEVNRGHGYTF. For the CDR3, the DNA is TGTGCCAGCAGTGAAGTCAACAGGGGGCATGGCTACACCTTC.

The genes are TRBV4-1 and TRBJ1-2; no clear D gene. Germline CDR1 is MGHRA and CDR2 is YSYEKL. V lost 2 bases and J lost 0, with 13 bases in between. The CDR3 is made up of 16 amino acids. The CDR3, as DNA: TGCGCCAGCAGCCAAACTCCTGCGGCGTCTAACTATGGCTACACCTTC. It specifies CASSQTPAASNYGYTF.

The chain is built from TRBV12-3 or TRBV12-4 and TRBJ2-7, with D hard to call. CDR3 length equals 11 residues. V gave up 4 bases and J gave up 2 bases, with 3 bases separating them. The CDR3 region is CASSSTYEQYF. CDR3 DNA: TGTGCCAGCAGTTCCACCTACGAGCAGTACTTC.

The chain joins TRBV5-6 to TRBJ2-1; TRBD1 might be the D (6 bases). The CDR3 totals 13 residues. With 2 bases removed from V and 9 bases from J, the gap between germline ends came to 12 bases. Germline V gene lookup returns CDR1 SGHDT and CDR2 YYEEEE. The CDR3 DNA reads as TGTGCCAGCAGCTTATTGCAGGGGATTGAGCAGTTCTTC. This gives the protein CASSLLQGIEQFF.

This chain links TRBV3-1 (or the pseudogene TRBV3-2) with TRBJ2-1; 12 bases match TRBD2. Germline CDR1 and CDR2: LGHDT and YNNKEL (reference sequence). With V trimmed by 2 bases and J by 13 bases, 9 bases remained unmatched. This CDR3 contains 15 residues. The CDR3 DNA follows: TGTGCCAGCAGCCAACTGGGACTAGCGGGTAGCCCCCAGTTCTTC. This sequence encodes CASSQLGLAGSPQFF.

J is TRBJ2-4 and V is TRBV7-6, with TRBD2 matching over 8 bases. The J segment lost 0 bases and the V segment lost 5 bases, leaving 9 bases of the junction unmatched. The CDR3 runs to 17 residues. From germline, CDR1 is SGHVS and CDR2 FNYEAQ. DNA of the CDR3: TGTGCCAGCAGCCCCGGGGGCCTAGCGGGAGCCAAAAACATTCAGTACTTC. Its protein is CASSPGGLAGAKNIQYF.

This clone was observed a few times. The V gene is TRBV10-3, the J gene TRBJ2-7; D is ambiguous. Germline values: CDR1 ENHRY, CDR2 SYGVKD. This CDR3 spans 12 amino acids. Deletions cut 2 bases from V and 5 bases from J, with 7 bases between. The CDR3 reads CAISEKGDEQYF. The CDR3 DNA sequence: TGTGCCATCAGTGAGAAAGGAGACGAGCAGTACTTC.

Written as DNA, the CDR3 is TGTGCCATCAGTGAACCGGGACTAGCGGCCTACGAGCAGTACTTC. It specifies CAISEPGLAAYEQYF. V usage is TRBV10-3 and J usage is TRBJ2-7, with 11 bases fitting TRBD2. The junction had 3 bases not matched to a gene; V was cut back by 3 bases and J by 2 bases. Per germline, CDR1 ENHRY and CDR2 SYGVKD. This CDR3 comprises 15 residues.

The chain is built from TRBV2 and TRBJ2-5, with 8 bases matching TRBD1. CDR3 length equals 13 residues. In germline, CDR1 is SNHLY, CDR2 FYNNEI. The ends lost 8 bases at V and 5 bases at J; junction bases unmatched: 7. The CDR3 DNA sequence: TGTGCCAGCGGCCAGGGGGCGCGGGAGACCCAGTACTTC. Amino acids: CASGQGARETQYF.

J is TRBJ1-4 and V is TRBV6-2 or TRBV6-3; weak D call: TRBD1 (5 bases). Germline values: CDR1 MNHEY, CDR2 SVGEGT. V was shortened by 5 bases and J by 4 bases, with 14 bases between the two germline ends. This CDR3 region has 15 residues. The CDR3 here is CASSPPGFFNEKLFF. In DNA, the CDR3 is TGTGCCAGCAGTCCCCCAGGGTTCTTTAATGAAAAACTGTTTTTT.

The chain employs TRBV5-4 and TRBJ2-3; the D is unclear. The CDR3 covers 16 residues. The germline V gene has CDR1 SGHNT and CDR2 YYREEE (reference sequence). V dropped 4 bases and J dropped 0 bases, with 15 bases sitting between them. The CDR3 here is CASSLYRGSSTDTQYF. The CDR3 DNA reads as TGTGCCAGCAGCCTATACCGAGGATCTAGCACAGATACGCAGTATTTT.

The chain couples TRBV5-1 to TRBJ2-3, with 10 bases that match TRBD2. This CDR3 comprises 14 residues. Looked up from germline, CDR1 is SGHRS and CDR2 is YFSETQ. V dropped 2 bases and J dropped 6; count of bases not matched to a gene: 3. The CDR3 spells CASSLAGGDDTQYF. In DNA form, the CDR3 reads TGCGCCAGCAGCTTAGCGGGAGGGGACGATACGCAGTATTTT.